Listed below are T cell receptor beta chains from one sample, sequenced in a study of T cell responses to AZD1222 COVID-19 vaccine. TCRdb's copy holds only in-frame clones and misses some; the assay was immunoSEQ multiplex PCR. Counted here are 95,000 to 150,000 clones, about 88% occurring once; the ten biggest clones make up 9.8%. The sample in question was peripheral blood, obtained on day 0 of AZD1222 vaccination. These receptors came from an adult in good health. Each CDR3 is given with its conserved first and last residue. Clone size, where shown, is once, few, many, or a class for clones that have expanded.

v_call | clone_size | cdr3_aa
TRBV12-3/TRBV12-4 | NA | CASSGVLIAEAFF
TRBV24-1 | NA | CATSDSGSPMFF
TRBV7-2 | NA | CASSTRDRTTDTQYF
TRBV5-6 | NA | CASSWAVAGRDEKLFF
TRBV27 | NA | CASSPPGSNYGYTF
TRBV30 | NA | CAWSVGTLQSPLHF
TRBV24-1 | NA | CATSDPAGPGVNEQFF
TRBV6-4 | NA | CASSAKTSTDTQYF
TRBV6-2/TRBV6-3 | NA | CASSYFGRGFNQPQHF
TRBV2 | NA | CASGDRDYEQFF
TRBV18 | NA | CASSPVGGSGNQPQHF
TRBV2 | NA | CASKQGDGGGGYTF
TRBV11-3 | NA | CASSATFSETDTQYF
TRBV4-2 | once | CASSEMDGGAVYGYTF
TRBV6-2/TRBV6-3 | NA | CASSPQNRVYGYTF
TRBV18 | NA | CASSPPGLGGNTIYF
TRBV11-3 | NA | CASSRNLAQSYNEQFF
TRBV6-6 | NA | CASSYSQGSGIYGYTF
TRBV6-6 | NA | CASSRGDGLRTDTQYF
TRBV14 | NA | CASSPTVTSTDTQYF
TRBV24-1 | NA | CATGGTSGELFF
TRBV9 | NA | CASSVGDSRGNTIYF
TRBV25-1 | NA | CASSDLGGDTQYF
TRBV6-1 | few | CASSERGMKHYGYTF
TRBV7-2 | NA | CASSLAGLAGRNYEQYF
TRBV5-8 | NA | CASSFVFGVGVQETQYF
TRBV4-2 | NA | CASSQGRGGANVLTF
TRBV10-1 | once | CASSGLAGGRGGKNIQYF
TRBV18 | NA | CASSPGQGKNGYTF
TRBV28 | NA | CASSLYVQGHPNYGYTF
TRBV6-2/TRBV6-3 | NA | CASSYWGSSYEQYF
TRBV7-2 | once | CASSLMPARSSYEQYF
TRBV19 | NA | CASSIGTAQETQYF
TRBV19 | once | CASSIAGGHAYEQYF
TRBV9 | NA | CASSVGGGKDTQYF
TRBV6-5 | NA | CASRIREGEGYTF